Described below is a single T cell receptor (beta chain) sequence and its context. Its antigen is still unknown. One end of the junction fails to match germline, which may point to a read error. These data are taken from a study of metastatic and nonmetastatic thyroid tumors. The wider study: Repertoires from malignant and benign thyroid patients were compared across blood and tumor or nodule tissue. Study outcomes and limitations: According to reports, the diversity of TCR beta was significantly higher in malignant thyroid tumors than in benign nodules, and this held in both blood and tumor samples.

CDR1 MNHEY and CDR2 SVGAGI come from the germline V gene. The CDR3 loop spans 17 amino acids. Per the original data handling: The authors used CDR3 differences across clinicopathological groups to build a distant-metastasis classifier for papillary thyroid cancer. TCRdb used MiXCR to call clones anew from the PCR reads. TCRdb's processing, not the study's, gives the V and J calls here. The sample gives 35,000 to 55,000 clones, about 3.2% of which show up once; about 9.7% is in the top ten. Nobody among the patients had been given any treatment before thyroid surgery. What was sequenced was blood. The chain combines TRBV6-5 with TRBJ1-2; 9 nucleotides match TRBD1. This TCR derives from a female donor with papillary thyroid cancer or a benign thyroid nodule (not recorded which). Some clones in this sample may be carry-over from other donors' samples. DNA of the CDR3: TGTGCCAGCAGTGACTCCGGGACAGGGACCCTCCGGTATGGCTACACCTTC. The encoded protein is CASSDSGTGTLRYGYTF.